This passage covers 17 T cell receptor beta chains from one sample sequenced in a study of technical replicates of blood from a few donors. The protocol was immunoSEQ multiplex PCR, while the TCRdb copy is restricted to in-frame clones and leaves out a portion. The data contain roughly 69,000 clones, about 97% of them singletons. The specimen sequenced was T cells isolated from PBMCs. The receptors come from a human donor in good health.

This clone was recorded only once. The chain has TRBV11-3 and TRBJ2-5; D not resolved. The CDR3 is 15 amino acids. Germline V CDR1 and CDR2: SGHNT, YENEEA. Trimming pared 1 base from V and 2 bases from J, leaving 11 bases between. CDR3 nucleotide sequence: TGTGCCAGCAGCTTAGGTCAGCGAGTGCAAGAGACCCAGTACTTC. It is translated as CASSLGQRVQETQYF. The whole variable domain, remainder taken from reference TRBV11-3 and TRBJ2-5, is EAGVVQSPRYKIIEKKQPVAFWCNPISGHNTLYWYLQNLGQGPELLIRYENEEAVDDSQLPKDRFSAERLKGVDSTLKIQPAELGDSAVYLCASSLGQRVQETQYFGPGTRLLVL.

This clone is a singleton in its sample. CDR3 in DNA: TGTGCCAGCAGCTTAGCGGGTTTAGGGGCCGGGGAGCTGTTTTTT. Residues: CASSLAGLGAGELFF. This chain links TRBV7-2 with TRBJ2-2, with D possibly matching TRBD1 (5 bases). CDR1 and CDR2 from the germline V gene are SGHTA and FQGNSA. V was pared by 0 bases and J by 6 bases, with 11 bases between. The length of the CDR3 is 15 residues.

This chain uses TRBV4-1 with TRBJ2-3, with 7 bases matching TRBD2. V lost 0 bases and J lost 6; bases outside the gene matches: 6. Germline CDR1 is MGHRA and CDR2 is YSYEKL. The CDR3 sequence is 15 residues long. CDR3 coding DNA: TGCGCCAGCAGCCAAGACGTAGCGGGTGGGGATACGCAGTATTTT. Protein: CASSQDVAGGDTQYF.

The rearrangement joins TRBV4-3 to TRBJ1-1; 10 bases are shared with TRBD1. V trimming: 0 bases; J trimming: 6 bases; junction bases outside the gene matches: 7. CDR1 LGHNA and CDR2 YSLEER come from the germline V gene. The CDR3 is made up of 16 amino acids. The CDR3 bases are TGCGCCAGCAGCCAAGATAGGGGACAGGGGTTGCCTGAAGCTTTCTTT. Translating it yields CASSQDRGQGLPEAFF.

V is TRBV19 and J is TRBJ2-7; 14 bases line up with TRBD2. The germline V gene encodes CDR1 LNHDA and CDR2 SQIVND (reference sequence). This CDR3 contains 17 residues. With 2 bases clipped from V and 5 bases from J, the junction kept 8 bases outside the gene matches. The CDR3 region is CASSISPGTSGSHEQYF. The CDR3, as DNA: TGTGCCAGTAGTATAAGCCCCGGGACTAGCGGGAGCCACGAGCAGTACTTC.

This rearrangement joins TRBV27 to TRBJ1-5; TRBD1 aligns across 7 bases. CDR1 and CDR2 (germline): MNHEY, SMNVEV (reference sequence). After removal of 6 bases from V and 6 bases from J, the junction contained 8 bases not matched to a gene. The CDR3 sequence is 14 residues long. The CDR3 is CASRRTGDGQPQHF. CDR3 DNA sequence: TGTGCCAGCAGGCGAACAGGGGATGGTCAGCCCCAGCATTTT.

The chain is built from TRBV11-2 and TRBJ2-7, with D hard to call. The germline V gene encodes CDR1 SGHAT and CDR2 FQNNGV. CDR3 length: 12 residues. Trimming stripped 0 bases from V and 4 bases from J, with 4 bases between. The DNA for the CDR3 is TGTGCCAGCAGCTTAGATGAGTACGAGCAGTACTTC. Protein: CASSLDEYEQYF. The full variable domain, with the rest looked up from reference TRBV11-2 and TRBJ2-7, is EAGVAQSPRYKIIEKRQSVAFWCNPISGHATLYWYQQILGQGPKLLIQFQNNGVVDDSQLPKDRFSAERLKGVDSTLKIQPAKLEDSAVYLCASSLDEYEQYFGPGTRLTVT.

Worth noting for this clone: The same CDR3 can be traced to other DNA sequences in this sample. V usage is TRBV7-2 and J usage is TRBJ1-2; perhaps TRBD1 as D (5 bases). Per the germline V gene, CDR1 is SGHTA and CDR2 is FQGNSA. The length of the CDR3 is 14 residues. V was clipped by 0 bases and J by 6 bases, with 11 bases between them. CDR3 residues: CASSLAAGDHGYTF. In nucleotides, the CDR3 is TGTGCCAGCAGCTTAGCGGCGGGGGATCATGGCTACACCTTC.

This chain connects TRBV19 to TRBJ2-2; 8 bases agree with TRBD1. This CDR3 is 14 amino acids long. Germline V gives CDR1 LNHDA, CDR2 SQIVND (reference sequence). V shed 5 bases, J shed 4 bases, and the junction held 3 bases outside the gene matches. CDR3 nucleotide sequence: TGTGCCAGTAGTCCCGACAGGGGCACCGGGGAGCTGTTTTTT. Its translation: CASSPDRGTGELFF.

The chain employs TRBV4-1 and TRBJ2-7; 7 bases agree with TRBD1. V trimming: 0 bases; J trimming: 2 bases; junction bases outside the gene matches: 4. Germline values: CDR1 MGHRA, CDR2 YSYEKL. The CDR3 contains 15 residues. The CDR3 reads CASSQEQGSTYEQYF. Written as DNA, the CDR3 is TGCGCCAGCAGCCAAGAACAGGGGAGCACCTACGAGCAGTACTTC.

The chain employs TRBV7-2 and TRBJ2-1; 9 bases map to TRBD2. The germline V gene encodes CDR1 SGHTA and CDR2 FQGNSA. The CDR3 is 15 amino acids. V gave up 7 bases and J gave up 4 bases; unmatched junction bases: 8. The CDR3 DNA sequence: TGTGCCAGCATCAAGGGACTAGCCGTTTACAATGAGCAGTTCTTC. Residues: CASIKGLAVYNEQFF.

The chain uses TRBV7-2 and TRBJ2-7, with 8 positions matching TRBD2. Unmatched junction bases numbered 7, after V lost 4 bases and J lost 5 bases. Germline-derived CDR1 and CDR2 are SGHTA and FQGNSA. This CDR3 is 14 amino acids long. The CDR3 DNA reads TGTGCCAGCAGCTCCGCCAGCGGGAGTAACGAGCAGTACTTC. The encoded protein is CASSSASGSNEQYF.

Only one count was recorded for this clone. The CDR3 spells CASSLGQTGGNQPQHF. In DNA form, the CDR3 reads TGTGCCAGCAGCTTGGGCCAGACAGGGGGCAATCAGCCCCAGCATTTT. The V gene is TRBV5-8, the J gene TRBJ1-5, with 8 bases fitting TRBD1. This CDR3 comprises 16 residues. Germline lookup yields CDR1 SGHTS and CDR2 YDEGEE. V trimming: 0 bases; J trimming: 2 bases; junction bases outside the gene matches: 4.

The chain links TRBV28 to TRBJ2-7; D uncertain. V lost 4 bases and J 9 bases, leaving 16 bases between the germline ends. Germline CDR1 reads MDHEN; CDR2 reads SYDVKM. This CDR3 is built from 13 residues. DNA for the CDR3: TGTGCCAGCAGTTCCTTCACCCAGGAAAGGCAGTACTTC. It is translated as CASSSFTQERQYF.

V usage is TRBV11-2 and J usage is TRBJ2-3; perhaps TRBD2 as D (5 bases). V shed 2 bases and J shed 5 bases, with 11 bases lying between them. The CDR3 sequence is 14 residues long. CDR1 and CDR2 from the germline V gene are SGHAT and FQNNGV. CDR3: CASSLMGVGDTQYF. The CDR3 region has the DNA TGTGCCAGCAGCTTAATGGGAGTTGGAGATACGCAGTATTTT.

This chain connects TRBV27 to TRBJ2-7; possible D gene TRBD2, 6 bases. This CDR3 has 14 residues. V was trimmed by 3 bases and J by 1 base, leaving 10 bases between them. Looked up from germline, CDR1 is MNHEY and CDR2 is SMNVEV (reference sequence). The CDR3 DNA reads TGTGCCAGCAGTTTCGTTAGCGGATCCTACGAGCAGTACTTC. The encoded protein is CASSFVSGSYEQYF.

The count of this clone is one. This rearrangement joins TRBV10-1 to TRBJ2-7, with 12 nucleotides matching TRBD2. There are 14 residues in the CDR3. The trim removed 8 bases at V and 4 bases at J, leaving 6 bases unmatched. Germline loops: CDR1 WNHNN, CDR2 SYGVQD (reference sequence). The CDR3 spells CASSTSGSSYEQYF. The CDR3 nucleotides read TGCGCCAGCTCGACTAGCGGGAGTAGTTACGAGCAGTACTTC.